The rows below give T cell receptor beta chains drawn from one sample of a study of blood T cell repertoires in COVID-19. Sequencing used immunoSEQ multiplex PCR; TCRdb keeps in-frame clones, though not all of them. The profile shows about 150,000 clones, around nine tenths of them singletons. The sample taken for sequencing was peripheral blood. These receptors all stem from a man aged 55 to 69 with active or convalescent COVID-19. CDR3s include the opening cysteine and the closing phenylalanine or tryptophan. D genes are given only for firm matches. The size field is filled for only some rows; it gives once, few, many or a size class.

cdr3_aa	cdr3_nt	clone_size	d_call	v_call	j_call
CATSVGAETQYF	TGTGCCACCAGTGTAGGGGCAGAGACCCAGTACTTC	NA	NA	TRBV24-1	TRBJ2-5
CASNGQGVKQPQHF	TGTGCCAGCAATGGGCAGGGGGTAAAACAGCCCCAGCATTTT	few	TRBD1	TRBV2	TRBJ1-5
CASRNQGWEQFF	TGTGCCAGCAGAAATCAGGGTTGGGAGCAGTTCTTC	NA	NA	TRBV28	TRBJ2-1
CASSLEQINEKLFF	TGTGCCAGCAGCTTGGAACAGATTAATGAAAAACTGTTTTTT	NA	NA	TRBV5-5	TRBJ1-4
CASSVAPGAGNTIYF	TGTGCCAGCAGCGTAGCTCCAGGGGCTGGAAACACCATATATTTT	NA	NA	TRBV9	TRBJ1-3
CASSLLPPNEKLFF	TGTGCCAGCAGCTTACTACCCCCTAATGAAAAACTGTTTTTT	NA	NA	TRBV5-5	TRBJ1-4
CAWSRLAGETQYF	TGTGCCTGGAGTAGGCTAGCGGGAGAGACCCAGTACTTC	once	TRBD2	TRBV30	TRBJ2-5
CAISEGSRGGNQPQHF	TGTGCCATCAGTGAGGGTAGTCGGGGGGGTAATCAGCCCCAGCATTTT	NA	NA	TRBV10-3	TRBJ1-5
CASSEARRGYGYTF	TGTGCCAGCAGTGAAGCGCGCAGGGGCTATGGCTACACCTTC	NA	NA	TRBV6-1	TRBJ1-2
CAWSVLSGNTIYF	TGTGCCTGGAGTGTACTCTCTGGAAACACCATATATTTT	NA	NA	TRBV30	TRBJ1-3
CASSSVVRVYSYEQYF	TGTGCCAGCAGTTCAGTGGTGCGGGTTTACTCCTACGAGCAGTACTTC	NA	NA	TRBV11-2	TRBJ2-7
CATSRADISNQPQHF	TGTGCCACCAGCAGAGCGGACATTAGCAATCAGCCCCAGCATTTT	NA	NA	TRBV15	TRBJ1-5
CATSLTGNYGYTF	TGTGCCACCAGCCTGACAGGGAACTATGGCTACACCTTC	few	TRBD1	TRBV24-1	TRBJ1-2
CASSSRTSGSQADTQYF	TGTGCCAGCAGCTCCAGGACTAGCGGGAGCCAAGCAGATACGCAGTATTTT	NA	TRBD2	TRBV7-8	TRBJ2-3
CASSLSYTEAFF	TGTGCCAGCAGTTTATCCTACACTGAAGCTTTCTTT	once	NA	TRBV28	TRBJ1-1
CASSQGVWGAGELFF	TGTGCCAGCAGCCAGGGCGTCTGGGGCGCCGGGGAGCTGTTTTTT	NA	NA	TRBV3-1/TRBV3-2	TRBJ2-2
CASTGFTEAFF	TGTGCCAGCACAGGGTTCACTGAAGCTTTCTTT	NA	NA	TRBV6-5	TRBJ1-1
CASNPGVAGGKQYF	TGTGCCAGCAACCCTGGGGTAGCGGGGGGGAAGCAGTACTTC	NA	TRBD2	TRBV28	TRBJ2-7
CASRDSYQPQHF	TGTGCCAGTAGAGACAGCTATCAGCCCCAGCATTTT	NA	NA	TRBV19	TRBJ1-5
CASSLGQGYTEAFF	TGTGCCAGCAGCCTTGGACAGGGCTACACTGAAGCTTTCTTT	once	TRBD1	TRBV6-5	TRBJ1-1
CASSAMTSLSYNEQFF	TGTGCCAGCAGCGCCATGACTAGCCTGTCCTACAATGAGCAGTTCTTC	NA	TRBD2	TRBV9	TRBJ2-1
CASSSPGGGFNEKLFF	TGTGCCAGCAGCTCCCCTGGGGGAGGCTTTAATGAAAAACTGTTTTTT	NA	NA	TRBV7-2	TRBJ1-4
CAISEWDRVHSGNTIYF	TGTGCCATCAGTGAGTGGGACAGGGTCCACTCTGGAAACACCATATATTTT	NA	TRBD1	TRBV10-3	TRBJ1-3
CASSIRDTKSEQYF	TGTGCCAGCAGCATCCGGGACACAAAGTCCGAGCAGTACTTC	NA	NA	TRBV7-9	TRBJ2-7
CARHSEANTGELFF	TGTGCCAGGCATAGCGAAGCGAACACCGGGGAGCTGTTTTTT	NA	NA	TRBV19	TRBJ2-2